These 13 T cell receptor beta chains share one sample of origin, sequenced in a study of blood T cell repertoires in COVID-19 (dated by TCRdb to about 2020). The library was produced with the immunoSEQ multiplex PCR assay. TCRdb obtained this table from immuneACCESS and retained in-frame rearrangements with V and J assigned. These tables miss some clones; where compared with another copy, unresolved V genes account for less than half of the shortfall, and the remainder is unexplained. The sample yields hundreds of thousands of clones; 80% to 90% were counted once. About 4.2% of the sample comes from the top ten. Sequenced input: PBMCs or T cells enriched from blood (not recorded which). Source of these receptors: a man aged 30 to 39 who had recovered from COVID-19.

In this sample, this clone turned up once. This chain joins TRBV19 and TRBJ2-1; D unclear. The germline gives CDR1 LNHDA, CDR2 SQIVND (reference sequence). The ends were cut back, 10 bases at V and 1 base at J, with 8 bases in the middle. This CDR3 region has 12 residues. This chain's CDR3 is CATTHSYNEQFF. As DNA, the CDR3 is TGTGCCACTACTCATTCCTACAATGAGCAGTTCTTC.

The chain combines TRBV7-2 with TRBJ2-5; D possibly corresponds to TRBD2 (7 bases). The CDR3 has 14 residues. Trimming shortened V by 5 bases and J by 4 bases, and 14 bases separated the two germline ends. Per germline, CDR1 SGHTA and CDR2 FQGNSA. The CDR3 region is CASSLAGAAETQYF. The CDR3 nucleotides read TGTGCCAGCAGCCTCGCGGGGGCGGCAGAGACCCAGTACTTC.

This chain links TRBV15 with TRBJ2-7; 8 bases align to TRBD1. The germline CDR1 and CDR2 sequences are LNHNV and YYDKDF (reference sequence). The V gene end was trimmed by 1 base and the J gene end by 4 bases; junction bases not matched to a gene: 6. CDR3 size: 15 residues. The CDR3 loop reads CATSRAGQGAYEQYF. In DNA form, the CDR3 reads TGTGCCACCAGCAGAGCCGGACAGGGCGCGTACGAGCAGTACTTC.

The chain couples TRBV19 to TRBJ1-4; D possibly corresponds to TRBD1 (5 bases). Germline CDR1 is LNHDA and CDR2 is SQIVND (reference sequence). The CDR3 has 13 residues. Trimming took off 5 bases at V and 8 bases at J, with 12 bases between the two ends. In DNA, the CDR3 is TGTGCCAGTAGTGGGGGACTCAACGAAAAACTGTTTTTT. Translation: CASSGGLNEKLFF.

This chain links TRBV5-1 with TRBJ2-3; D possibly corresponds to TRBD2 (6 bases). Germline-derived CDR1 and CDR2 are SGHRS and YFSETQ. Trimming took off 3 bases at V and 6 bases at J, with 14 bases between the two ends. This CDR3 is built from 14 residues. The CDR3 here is CASSSGLSWDTQYF. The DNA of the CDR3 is TGCGCCAGCAGCTCGGGACTCTCTTGGGATACGCAGTATTTT.

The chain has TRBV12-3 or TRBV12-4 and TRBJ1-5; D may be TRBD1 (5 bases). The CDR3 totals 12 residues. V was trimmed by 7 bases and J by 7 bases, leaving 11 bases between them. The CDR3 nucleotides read TGTGCCAGCAATCGGGGGGAACAGCCCCAGCATTTT. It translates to CASNRGEQPQHF.

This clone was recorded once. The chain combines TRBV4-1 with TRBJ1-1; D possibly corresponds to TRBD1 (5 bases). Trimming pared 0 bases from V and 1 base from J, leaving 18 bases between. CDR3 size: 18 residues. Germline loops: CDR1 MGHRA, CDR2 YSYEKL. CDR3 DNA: TGCGCCAGCAGCCAAGAATTTCTCCTCGACAGACCGAACACTGAAGCTTTCTTT. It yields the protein CASSQEFLLDRPNTEAFF.

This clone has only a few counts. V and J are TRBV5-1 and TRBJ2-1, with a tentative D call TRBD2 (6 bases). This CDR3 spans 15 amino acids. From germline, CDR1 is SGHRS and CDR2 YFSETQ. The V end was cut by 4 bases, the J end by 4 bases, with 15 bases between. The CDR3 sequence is CASSGGYGSYNEQFF. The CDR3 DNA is TGCGCCAGCAGCGGGGGGTACGGTTCGTACAATGAGCAGTTCTTC.

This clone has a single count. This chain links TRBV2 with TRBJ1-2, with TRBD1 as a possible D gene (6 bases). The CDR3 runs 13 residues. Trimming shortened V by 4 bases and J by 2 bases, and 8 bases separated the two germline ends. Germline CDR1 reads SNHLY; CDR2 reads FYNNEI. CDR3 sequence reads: CASSAGANYGYTF. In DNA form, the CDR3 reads TGTGCCAGCAGTGCAGGGGCGAACTATGGCTACACCTTC.

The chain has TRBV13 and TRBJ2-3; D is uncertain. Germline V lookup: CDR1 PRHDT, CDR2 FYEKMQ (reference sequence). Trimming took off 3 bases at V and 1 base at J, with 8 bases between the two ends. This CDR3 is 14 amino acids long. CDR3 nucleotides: TGTGCCAGCAGCTTCTTACTTCGCACAGATACGCAGTATTTT. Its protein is CASSFLLRTDTQYF.

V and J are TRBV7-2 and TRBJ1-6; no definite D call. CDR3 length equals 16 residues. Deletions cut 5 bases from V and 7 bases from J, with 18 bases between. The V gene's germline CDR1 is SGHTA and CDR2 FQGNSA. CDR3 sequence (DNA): TGTGCCAGCAGCGAGGAGGTTATTGGGAAAAATTCACCCCTCCACTTT. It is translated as CASSEEVIGKNSPLHF.

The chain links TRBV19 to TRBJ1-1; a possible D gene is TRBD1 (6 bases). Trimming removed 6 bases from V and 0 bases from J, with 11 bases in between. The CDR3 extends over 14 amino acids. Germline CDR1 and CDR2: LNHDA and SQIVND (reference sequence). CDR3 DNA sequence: TGTGCCAGTAGCGTACAGGGCCTGAACACTGAAGCTTTCTTT. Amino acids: CASSVQGLNTEAFF.

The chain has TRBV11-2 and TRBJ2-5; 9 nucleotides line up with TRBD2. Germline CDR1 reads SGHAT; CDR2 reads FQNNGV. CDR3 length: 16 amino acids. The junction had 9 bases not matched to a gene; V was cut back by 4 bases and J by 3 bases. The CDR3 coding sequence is TGTGCCAGCAGCTCCAGGTGGGCTAGCGGGGAAGAGACCCAGTACTTC. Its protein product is CASSSRWASGEETQYF.